The 19 T cell receptor beta chains listed next were all sequenced from one sample in a study of blood T cell repertoires in COVID-19. Clones were sequenced by immunoSEQ multiplex PCR, and TCRdb holds only the in-frame ones, with some missing. The profile shows 15,000 or so clones, 75% to 90% of them singletons. Sequenced: peripheral blood. The receptors derive from a man aged 35 to 55 with active or convalescent COVID-19.

The chain uses TRBV6-6 and TRBJ1-5; 10 bases line up with TRBD1. Germline CDR1 and CDR2: MNHNY and SVGAGI (reference sequence). Trimming cost V 5 bases and J 3 bases; bases outside gene matches: 10. CDR3 length equals 17 residues. The CDR3 DNA reads as TGTGCCAGCAGTCCTGGTCCGGGACAGGGGAACAATCAGCCCCAGCATTTT. Its translation is CASSPGPGQGNNQPQHF.

DNA for the CDR3: TGCAGCGTTGATCCCGGTAGGGGGTATGGCTACACCTTC. It yields the protein CSVDPGRGYGYTF. The chain combines TRBV29-1 with TRBJ1-2, with D possibly matching TRBD1 (6 bases). Between the trimmed V and J ends, which lost 3 bases and 5 bases, there was a span of 13 bases. The V gene's germline CDR1 is SQVTM and CDR2 ANQGSEA. The CDR3 is made up of 13 amino acids.

The CDR3 region is CASRKQLNTEAFF. The CDR3 nucleotides are TGTGCCAGCAGGAAACAACTGAACACTGAAGCTTTCTTT. V is TRBV7-9 and J is TRBJ1-1; D not resolved. V lost 6 bases and J 0 bases, leaving 8 bases between the germline ends. Germline CDR1 and CDR2: SEHNR and FQNEAQ (reference sequence). CDR3 size: 13 residues.

In this sample, this clone turned up a few times. The gene calls are TRBV6-1 and TRBJ2-1; 8 bases line up with TRBD2. Germline V gives CDR1 MNHNS, CDR2 SASEGT. This CDR3 has 15 residues. After removal of 8 bases from V and 5 bases from J, the junction contained 11 bases not matched to a gene. Here the CDR3 DNA reads TGTGCCAGCTCCTCATCGGGGGGGACTCACAATGAGCAGTTCTTC. This translates into CASSSSGGTHNEQFF.

This chain links TRBV5-1 with TRBJ1-3; weak D call: TRBD1 (5 bases). This CDR3 is built from 17 residues. V was cut by 3 bases and J by 0 bases, with 16 bases left in between. CDR1 is SGHRS and CDR2 is YFSETQ in the germline V gene. CDR3 protein: CASSWTGTDLSGNTIYF. The CDR3 bases are TGCGCCAGCAGCTGGACCGGGACTGATCTCTCTGGAAACACCATATATTTT.

The V gene is TRBV29-1, the J gene TRBJ2-5; D gene ambiguous. CDR1 is SQVTM and CDR2 is ANQGSEA in the germline V gene. This CDR3 has 11 residues. Trimming stripped 2 bases from V and 4 bases from J, with 5 bases between. CDR3 region: CSVEPGETQYF. The CDR3 bases are TGCAGCGTTGAACCCGGAGAGACCCAGTACTTC.

This clone has more than one count but fewer than ten. The chain employs TRBV2 and TRBJ2-5, with D possibly matching TRBD1 (5 bases). The V gene's germline CDR1 is SNHLY and CDR2 FYNNEI. CDR3 size: 13 residues. Between the trimmed V and J ends, which lost 3 bases and 6 bases, there was a span of 11 bases. CDR3 in amino acids: CASSDNQGQTQYF. Written as DNA, the CDR3 is TGTGCCAGCAGTGATAATCAGGGTCAGACCCAGTACTTC.

This clone was observed a few times. The rearrangement joins TRBV11-2 to TRBJ2-5; 7 bases are a match to TRBD1. The CDR3 contains 14 residues. V trimming: 5 bases; J trimming: 5 bases; junction bases outside the gene matches: 8. Germline lookup yields CDR1 SGHAT and CDR2 FQNNGV. The CDR3 here is CASSVRQGPETQYF. The CDR3 nucleotides read TGTGCCAGCAGCGTCCGACAGGGTCCGGAGACCCAGTACTTC.

This clone was counted a few times. The CDR3 region is CASSFGTSGGSSYEQYF. In DNA, the CDR3 is TGTGCCAGCAGCTTCGGGACTAGCGGGGGAAGCTCCTACGAGCAGTACTTC. The chain carries TRBV7-8 and TRBJ2-7, with TRBD2 matching over 14 bases. V was clipped by 3 bases and J by 0 bases; unmatched bases: 4. CDR1 is SGHVS and CDR2 is FQNEAQ in the germline V gene. The length of the CDR3 is 17 residues.

The chain is built from TRBV9 and TRBJ2-1, with D tentatively TRBD2 (6 bases). The V gene's germline CDR1 is SGDLS and CDR2 YYNGEE. V was shortened by 3 bases and J by 6 bases, with 13 bases between the two germline ends. The length of the CDR3 is 14 residues. The CDR3, as DNA: TGTGCCAGCAGCGCCTCCGGGACTCCCAATGAGCAGTTCTTC. It codes for CASSASGTPNEQFF. Drawing the rest from reference TRBV9 and TRBJ2-1, the complete variable domain is DSGVTQTPKHLITATGQRVTLRCSPRSGDLSVYWYQQSLDQGLQFLIQYYNGEERAKGNILERFSAQQFPDLHSELNLSSLELGDSALYFCASSASGTPNEQFFGPGTRLTVL.

The rearrangement links TRBV19 to TRBJ1-1; possibly TRBD1 for D (5 bases). From germline, CDR1 is LNHDA and CDR2 SQIVND (reference sequence). Trimming removed 5 bases from V and 0 bases from J, with 16 bases in between. The CDR3 covers 16 residues. The CDR3 sequence: CASSLFTGGMNTEAFF. DNA of the CDR3: TGTGCCAGTAGTTTGTTTACGGGGGGGATGAACACTGAAGCTTTCTTT.

V and J are TRBV6-5 and TRBJ1-3; D gene ambiguous. CDR3 length: 14 residues. From germline, CDR1 is MNHEY and CDR2 SVGAGI. V lost 0 bases and J 4 bases, leaving 7 bases between the germline ends. The CDR3 spells CASSYSSPGNTIYF. As DNA, the CDR3 is TGTGCCAGCAGTTACTCGAGCCCCGGAAACACCATATATTTT.

The chain uses TRBV9 and TRBJ2-2; D may be TRBD2 (6 bases). Per germline, CDR1 SGDLS and CDR2 YYNGEE. Trimming removed 0 bases at V and 4 bases at J, with 16 bases between. The CDR3 contains 17 residues. CDR3 sequence reads: CASSVGDWGRSTGELFF. The CDR3 DNA is TGTGCCAGCAGCGTAGGGGACTGGGGCAGGAGCACCGGGGAGCTGTTTTTT. The variable domain in full, completed from reference TRBV9 and TRBJ2-2, reads DSGVTQTPKHLITATGQRVTLRCSPRSGDLSVYWYQQSLDQGLQFLIQYYNGEERAKGNILERFSAQQFPDLHSELNLSSLELGDSALYFCASSVGDWGRSTGELFFGEGSRLTVL.

This clone was seen only once. This chain uses TRBV12-5 with TRBJ1-5; a possible D gene is TRBD1 (6 bases). This CDR3 spans 15 amino acids. V shed 6 bases and J shed 2 bases, with 14 bases lying between them. Germline assignment: CDR1 LGHNT and CDR2 FRNRAP. CDR3 in DNA: TGTGCTAGTGGGTACACAGGGAGCGGCAATCAGCCCCAGCATTTT. Translated, it gives CASGYTGSGNQPQHF.

CDR3 residues: CSASTVQGTNEQFF. In nucleotides, the CDR3 is TGCAGTGCTAGTACGGTGCAGGGGACGAATGAGCAGTTCTTC. The chain carries TRBV20-1 and TRBJ2-1; D possibly corresponds to TRBD1 (6 bases). Germline CDR1 reads DFQATT; CDR2 reads SNEGSKA (reference sequence). This CDR3 has 14 residues. V was shortened by 3 bases and J by 7 bases, with 16 bases between the two germline ends.

The CDR3 loop is CASRTPPRGRAGNTIYF. The CDR3 DNA is TGTGCCAGCAGAACCCCCCCTCGGGGGAGGGCTGGAAACACCATATATTTT. The chain couples TRBV6-4 to TRBJ1-3; weak D call: TRBD1 (5 bases). This CDR3 is 17 amino acids long. V shed 6 bases and J shed 2 bases, with 20 bases lying between them. Germline loops: CDR1 MRHNA, CDR2 SNTAGT.

The V and J genes are TRBV29-1 and TRBJ2-7; 9 positions agree with TRBD1. Germline assignment: CDR1 SQVTM and CDR2 ANQGSEA. Trimming removed 4 bases from V and 3 bases from J; junction bases left unmatched: 1. The CDR3 runs 12 residues. In DNA form, the CDR3 reads TGCAGCGTTGCGGGACAGGGCTACGAGCAGTACTTC. Translating it yields CSVAGQGYEQYF.

V and J are TRBV7-2 and TRBJ2-3, with 7 bases that match TRBD1. Germline lookup yields CDR1 SGHTA and CDR2 FQGNSA. V was clipped by 5 bases and J by 2 bases; unmatched bases: 13. This CDR3 comprises 17 residues. CDR3 nucleotide sequence: TGTGCCAGCAGCGCCGAAGTAAGGACAGGAACCACAGATACGCAGTATTTT. Translation: CASSAEVRTGTTDTQYF.

This clone has only a few counts. The chain has TRBV6-6 and TRBJ1-1; D perhaps matches TRBD1 (5 bases). Germline V gene data show CDR1 as MNHNY and CDR2 as SVGAGI (reference sequence). The CDR3 is 13 residues long. V was shortened by 2 bases and J by 8 bases, with 12 bases between the two germline ends. Here the CDR3 reads CASSYRGASEAFF. In DNA, the CDR3 is TGTGCCAGCAGTTACCGTGGGGCTTCAGAAGCTTTCTTT.